This T cell receptor beta chain was recovered during a study of cytomegalovirus exposure and HLA in healthy donors. Background on the study: Later, an analysis reported that the 95 to 150 validation repertoires had used the same platform as the roughly 680 first-cohort repertoires. Findings and limits, study-wide: Among TCR sequences, most were rare, though some public TCRs appeared in many donors. Reportedly, diagnosis of cytomegalovirus status by the classifier showed high specificity and sensitivity. In a later analysis, first-cohort TCR clusters were found to tend to co-occur in the 95 to 150 validation repertoires.

V shed 2 bases and J 7 bases; nucleotides not matched to a gene: 4. Germline values: CDR1 ENHRY, CDR2 SYGVKD. The CDR3 length is 14 residues. Assay used: immunoSEQ multiplex PCR; TCRdb lists only in-frame clones, some missing. The table records around 120,000 clones, roughly 88% of them present only once. Note on this clone: The target antigen is unknown.

Sequenced material: PBMCs. This sequence joins TRBV10-3 and TRBJ2-2, with TRBD1 identical over 7 bases. The TCR was taken from a man between 18 and 29 years old in good health and CMV-seronegative. The CDR3: CAISETGANGELFF. The CDR3 DNA is TGTGCCATCAGTGAGACAGGGGCTAACGGGGAGCTGTTTTTT.